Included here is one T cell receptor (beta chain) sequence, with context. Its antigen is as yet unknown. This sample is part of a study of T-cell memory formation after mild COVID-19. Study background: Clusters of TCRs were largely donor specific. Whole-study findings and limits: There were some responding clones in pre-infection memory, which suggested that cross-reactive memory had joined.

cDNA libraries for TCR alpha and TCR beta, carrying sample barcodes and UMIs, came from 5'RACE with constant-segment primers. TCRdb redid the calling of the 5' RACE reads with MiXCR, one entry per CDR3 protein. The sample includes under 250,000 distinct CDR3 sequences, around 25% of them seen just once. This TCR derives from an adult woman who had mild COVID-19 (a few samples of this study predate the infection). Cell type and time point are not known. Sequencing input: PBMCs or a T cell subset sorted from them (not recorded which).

The CDR3 is CASSSTGPFLGDEQFF. In DNA, the CDR3 is TGCGCCAGCAGCTCGACGGGACCCTTCCTTGGGGATGAGCAGTTCTTC. The gene calls are TRBV5-1 and TRBJ2-1; TRBD1 or TRBD2 may be the D gene (5 bases each). Germline-derived CDR1 and CDR2 are SGHRS and YFSETQ. The CDR3 is made up of 16 amino acids. Trimming removed 3 bases at V and 8 bases at J, with 21 bases between.